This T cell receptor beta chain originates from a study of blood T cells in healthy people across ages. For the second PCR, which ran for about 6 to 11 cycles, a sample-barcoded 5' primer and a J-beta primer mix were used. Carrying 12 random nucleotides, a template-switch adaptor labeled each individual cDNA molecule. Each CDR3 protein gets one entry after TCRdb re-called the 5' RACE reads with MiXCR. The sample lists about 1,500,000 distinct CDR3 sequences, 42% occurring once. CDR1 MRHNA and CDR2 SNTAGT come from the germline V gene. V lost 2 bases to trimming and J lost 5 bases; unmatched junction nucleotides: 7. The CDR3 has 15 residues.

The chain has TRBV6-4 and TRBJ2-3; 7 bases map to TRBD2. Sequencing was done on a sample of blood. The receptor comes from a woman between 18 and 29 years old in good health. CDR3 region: CASSDGRAGGDTQYF. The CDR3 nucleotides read TGTGCCAGCAGTGACGGGAGGGCCGGGGGAGATACGCAGTATTTT.